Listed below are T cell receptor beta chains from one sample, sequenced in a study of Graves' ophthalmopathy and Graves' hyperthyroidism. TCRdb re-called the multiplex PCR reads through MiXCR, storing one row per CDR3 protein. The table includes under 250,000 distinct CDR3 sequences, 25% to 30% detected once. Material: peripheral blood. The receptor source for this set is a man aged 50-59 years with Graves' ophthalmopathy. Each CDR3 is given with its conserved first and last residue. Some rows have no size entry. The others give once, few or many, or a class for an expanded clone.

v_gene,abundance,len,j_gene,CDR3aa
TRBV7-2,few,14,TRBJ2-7,CASSLVILHTEQYF
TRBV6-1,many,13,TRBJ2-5,CASRERGRETQYF
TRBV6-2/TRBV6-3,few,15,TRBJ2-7,CASRTILPYTYEQYF
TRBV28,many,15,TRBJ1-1,CASSQDRDLNTEAFF
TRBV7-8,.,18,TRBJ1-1,CASSSVPGRGRMGSEAFF
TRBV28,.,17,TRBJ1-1,CASTDHRDTRVNTEAFF
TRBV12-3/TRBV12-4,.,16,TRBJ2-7,CASSYDAGGISYEQYF
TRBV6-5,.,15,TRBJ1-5,CASSWEFPSNQPQHF
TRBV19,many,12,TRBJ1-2,CASGALNYGYTF
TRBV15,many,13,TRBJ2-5,CATNSQYQETQYF
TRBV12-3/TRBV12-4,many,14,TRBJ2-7,CASSLVGRGYEQYF
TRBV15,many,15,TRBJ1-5,CATTPRGAGNQPQHF
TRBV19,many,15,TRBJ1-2,CASSPRQALTNLYTF
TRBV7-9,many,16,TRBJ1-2,CASSINPGAQIYGYTF
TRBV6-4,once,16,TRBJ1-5,CASSPTWKGRTKPQHF
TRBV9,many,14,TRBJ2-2,CASSVVQNTGELFF
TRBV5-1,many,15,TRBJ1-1,CASSLESQGRTEAFF
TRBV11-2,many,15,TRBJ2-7,CASSLEQRSSYEQYF
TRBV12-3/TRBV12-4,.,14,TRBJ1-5,CASMSYLGNQPQHF
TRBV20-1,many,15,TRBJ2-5,CSANPNRGFVETQYF
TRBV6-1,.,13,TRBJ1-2,CASSERPYYGYTF
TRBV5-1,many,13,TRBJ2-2,CASSPRNAGELFF
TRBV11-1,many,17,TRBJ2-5,CASSLAPGLVGQETQYF
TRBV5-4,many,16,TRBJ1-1,CASSLGQGRMNTEAFF
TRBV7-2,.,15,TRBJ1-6,CASSSRDLGNSPLHF
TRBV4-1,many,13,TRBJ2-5,CASSLGPQETQYF
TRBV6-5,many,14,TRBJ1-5,CASSRTGVHQPQHF
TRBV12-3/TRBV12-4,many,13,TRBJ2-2,CASSFLVAGELFF
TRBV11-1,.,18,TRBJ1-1,CASSGLPGTGLMGTEAFF
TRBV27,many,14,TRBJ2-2,CASTPQGATGELFF
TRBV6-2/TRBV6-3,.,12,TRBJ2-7,CASSVEGDEQYF